What follows are 28 T cell receptor beta chains derived from one specimen sequenced in a study of T cell repertoires in ileal Crohn's disease. Some clones are missing from TCRdb's copy, which holds only in-frame ones; the method was immunoSEQ multiplex PCR. This sample has about 8,400 clones, with more than 70% found just once. Sequenced sample: ileal tissue. The receptors originated from an adult with Crohn's disease.

This clone was seen only a few times. The chain recombines TRBV2 with TRBJ1-3; D uncertain. Trimming shortened V by 7 bases and J by 0 bases, and 13 bases separated the two germline ends. Germline loops: CDR1 SNHLY, CDR2 FYNNEI. The CDR3 spans 15 residues. The CDR3 here is CASTPRKGSGNTIYF. The CDR3 DNA sequence: TGTGCCAGCACCCCACGGAAGGGCTCTGGAAACACCATATATTTT.

The chain is built from TRBV7-8 and TRBJ2-7; tentatively, D is TRBD2 (7 bases). The CDR3 is 16 amino acids. Trimming took off 6 bases at V and 3 bases at J, with 21 bases between the two ends. Germline V gene sequence: CDR1 SGHVS, CDR2 FQNEAQ. In DNA form, the CDR3 reads TGTGCCAGCAGTTGGAACCGGGGGGCGGGAATCTACGAGCAGTACTTC. As protein: CASSWNRGAGIYEQYF. The full variable domain, its missing parts supplied by reference TRBV7-8 and TRBJ2-7, is GAGVSQSPRYKVAKRGQDVALRCDPISGHVSLFWYQQALGQGPEFLTYFQNEAQLDKSGLPSDRFFAERPEGSVSTLKIQRTQQEDSAVYLCASSWNRGAGIYEQYFGPGTRLTVT.

The rearrangement uses TRBV5-1 and TRBJ2-2; D might be TRBD1 (6 bases). The V end lost 4 bases, the J end lost 7 bases, and 23 bases lay between the germline ends. The CDR3 is made up of 17 amino acids. Germline values: CDR1 SGHRS, CDR2 YFSETQ. The DNA for the CDR3 is TGCGCCAGCAGCCCCAGGGACATCGCTAGGGTTGACGGGGAGCTGTTTTTT. It encodes CASSPRDIARVDGELFF.

This clone was seen a handful of times. The CDR3 DNA reads TGTGCCAGCAGTGGCGCGCCGTACAATGAGCAGTTCTTC. It yields the protein CASSGAPYNEQFF. The gene calls are TRBV6-1 and TRBJ2-1; D is uncertain. The CDR3 spans 13 residues. With 4 bases removed from V and 4 bases from J, the gap between germline ends came to 8 bases. Germline V lookup: CDR1 MNHNS, CDR2 SASEGT.

There are a few counts of this clone. The rearrangement uses TRBV7-9 and TRBJ1-4; no clear D. Germline V gene lookup returns CDR1 SEHNR and CDR2 FQNEAQ (reference sequence). The V end was cut by 6 bases, the J end by 0 bases, with 8 bases between. CDR3 length: 14 amino acids. CDR3 sequence: CASSPVATNEKLFF. In DNA, the CDR3 is TGTGCCAGCAGTCCCGTGGCAACTAATGAAAAACTGTTTTTT.

The V and J genes are TRBV15 and TRBJ2-1, with 10 bases matching TRBD2. Looked up from germline, CDR1 is LNHNV and CDR2 is YYDKDF (reference sequence). Unmatched junction bases numbered 0, after V lost 6 bases and J lost 4 bases. This CDR3 comprises 13 residues. As DNA, the CDR3 is TGTGCCACCAGGACTAGCGGGTACAATGAGCAGTTCTTC. This encodes CATRTSGYNEQFF.

By sample fraction, this clone is large. CDR3 in amino acids: CASSVTTGAGYTF. CDR3 DNA sequence: TGTGCCAGTAGTGTTACGACAGGGGCTGGCTACACCTTC. This chain uses TRBV19 with TRBJ1-2, with 8 bases fitting TRBD1. Germline-derived CDR1 and CDR2 are LNHDA and SQIVND (reference sequence). The CDR3 extends over 13 amino acids. V gave up 5 bases and J gave up 7 bases; unmatched junction bases: 6.

The CDR3 here is CASSISLASTGELFF. CDR3 nucleotides: TGTGCCAGTAGTATCTCTCTAGCTAGCACCGGGGAGCTGTTTTTT. This rearrangement joins TRBV19 to TRBJ2-2; D is perhaps TRBD2 (5 bases). Deletions cut 3 bases from V and 4 bases from J, with 12 bases between. The CDR3 runs to 15 residues. Germline loops: CDR1 LNHDA, CDR2 SQIVND (reference sequence).

V is TRBV5-1 and J is TRBJ1-2; no reliable D call. The V end lost 4 bases, the J end lost 1 base, and 8 bases lay between the germline ends. This CDR3 comprises 13 residues. Looked up from germline, CDR1 is SGHRS and CDR2 is YFSETQ. CDR3 protein: CASSMAVNYGYTF. In DNA form, the CDR3 reads TGCGCCAGCAGCATGGCGGTTAACTATGGCTACACCTTC.

Worth noting for this clone: Different DNA sequences within this sample yield the same CDR3. The chain links TRBV4-3 to TRBJ1-2, with TRBD1 identical over 7 bases. CDR3 length: 16 amino acids. After removal of 1 base from V and 0 bases from J, the junction contained 5 bases not matched to a gene. Looked up from germline, CDR1 is LGHNA and CDR2 is YSLEER. In nucleotides, the CDR3 is TGCGCCAGCAGCCAAGGGTGGGACAGCTCTAACTATGGCTACACCTTC. Translating gives CASSQGWDSSNYGYTF.

This CDR3 is CASRPNWYTDTQYF. The DNA for the CDR3 is TGTGCCAGCAGACCAAATTGGTACACAGATACGCAGTATTTT. The rearrangement uses TRBV11-2 and TRBJ2-3; D ambiguous. The V and J ends lost 6 bases and 2 bases respectively, with 12 bases between them. The CDR3 totals 14 residues. Germline V gene sequence: CDR1 SGHAT, CDR2 FQNNGV.

V and J are TRBV7-8 and TRBJ2-1; 10 bases match TRBD2. The J segment lost 8 bases and the V segment lost 5 bases, leaving 12 bases of the junction unmatched. The CDR3 is 16 residues long. Germline loops: CDR1 SGHVS, CDR2 FQNEAQ. Here the CDR3 reads CASSQTGLAYGDEQFF. CDR3 nucleotide sequence: TGTGCCAGCAGCCAGACGGGACTAGCGTATGGGGATGAGCAGTTCTTC.

This chain uses TRBV27 with TRBJ1-1; D is unclear. In germline, CDR1 is MNHEY, CDR2 SMNVEV (reference sequence). The CDR3 extends over 13 amino acids. The V gene lost 5 bases and the J gene lost 4 bases, with 11 bases spanning the gap. The CDR3 spells CASSPNWGTEAFF. CDR3 bases: TGTGCCAGCAGTCCCAATTGGGGCACTGAAGCTTTCTTT.

This clone has only one observation. The rearrangement uses TRBV28 and TRBJ1-1; no definite D call. The germline gives CDR1 MDHEN, CDR2 SYDVKM. Trimming took 4 bases from V and 8 from J, leaving 8 bases between them. This CDR3 contains 11 residues. In DNA, the CDR3 is TGTGCCAGCAGTTCCCCAAGAGAAGCTTTCTTT. It codes for CASSSPREAFF.

The chain is built from TRBV19 and TRBJ2-5; the match to TRBD2 covers 7 bases. Trimming cost V 3 bases and J 5 bases; bases outside gene matches: 9. CDR1 LNHDA and CDR2 SQIVND come from the germline V gene (reference sequence). This CDR3 comprises 15 residues. CDR3 amino acids: CASSIRTWGGETQYF. The DNA of the CDR3 is TGTGCCAGTAGTATCCGGACATGGGGGGGGGAGACCCAGTACTTC.

The chain combines TRBV7-2 with TRBJ2-6, with no clear D. With 5 bases removed from V and 4 bases from J, the gap between germline ends came to 12 bases. The CDR3 length is 15 residues. Looked up from germline, CDR1 is SGHTA and CDR2 is FQGNSA. CDR3 residues: CASSRPVGGANVLTF. For the CDR3, the DNA is TGTGCCAGCAGCCGACCCGTGGGGGGGGCCAACGTCCTGACTTTC.

The chain joins TRBV30 to TRBJ1-2; 9 bases line up with TRBD1. The germline V gene encodes CDR1 GTSNPN and CDR2 SVGIG (reference sequence). This CDR3 is 16 amino acids long. V gave up 2 bases and J gave up 4 bases; unmatched junction bases: 11. CDR3 nucleotides: TGTGCCTGGAGTCAGGGACAGGGACCTTCTGCCTATGGCTACACCTTC. Protein product: CAWSQGQGPSAYGYTF.

The V gene is TRBV9, the J gene TRBJ2-3; no reliable D call. V was shortened by 4 bases and J by 1 base, with 7 bases between the two germline ends. The CDR3 consists of 13 residues. CDR1 is SGDLS, CDR2 YYNGEE, per germline. The CDR3, as DNA: TGTGCCAGCAGCACCTGGGGCACAGATACGCAGTATTTT. It codes for CASSTWGTDTQYF.

CDR3 sequence (DNA): TGTGCCAGCAGTGAGGGGACTAGCGGAAAAGAGTACTTC. This codes for CASSEGTSGKEYF. The chain carries TRBV6-5 and TRBJ2-5, with TRBD2 matching over 11 bases. Germline V CDR1 and CDR2: MNHEY, SVGAGI. V lost 5 bases, J lost 12 bases, and 8 bases stayed unmatched. The CDR3 covers 13 residues.

The chain has TRBV7-2 and TRBJ2-3; the match to TRBD2 covers 9 bases. CDR3 length: 14 residues. V lost 2 bases and J lost 4; bases outside the gene matches: 1. Germline V gives CDR1 SGHTA, CDR2 FQGNSA. The CDR3 coding sequence is TGTGCCAGCAGCTTACTAGCGGGACCAGATACGCAGTATTTT. This translates into CASSLLAGPDTQYF.

The DNA of the CDR3 is TGTGCCAGCAGCCGACATAGCGGTGGGGCGGGGAATGAGCAGTTCTTC. Translation: CASSRHSGGAGNEQFF. The rearrangement joins TRBV4-2 to TRBJ2-1; D possibly corresponds to TRBD2 (6 bases). Germline loops: CDR1 LGHNA, CDR2 YNFKEQ. Trimming stripped 4 bases from V and 7 bases from J, with 20 bases between. This CDR3 has 16 residues.

V usage is TRBV29-1 and J usage is TRBJ1-1, with a possible D match to TRBD1 (5 bases). Trimming took 5 bases from V and 1 from J, leaving 11 bases between them. In germline, CDR1 is SQVTM, CDR2 ANQGSEA. The CDR3 covers 13 residues. CDR3 DNA: TGCAGCGTTCGGACACCGCGGAACACTGAAGCTTTCTTT. Its protein product is CSVRTPRNTEAFF.

The chain is built from TRBV2 and TRBJ1-1; perhaps TRBD1 as D (5 bases). Germline loops: CDR1 SNHLY, CDR2 FYNNEI. Deletions cut 6 bases from V and 1 base from J, with 12 bases between. This CDR3 region has 14 residues. CDR3 protein: CASRGDLKNTEAFF. The DNA for the CDR3 is TGTGCCAGCAGGGGGGATCTCAAGAACACTGAAGCTTTCTTT.

V usage is TRBV5-1 and J usage is TRBJ1-2; 11 nucleotides line up with TRBD1. The germline V gene has CDR1 SGHRS and CDR2 YFSETQ. This CDR3 has 14 residues. V trimming: 0 bases; J trimming: 7 bases; junction bases outside the gene matches: 2. CDR3: CASSLAGTGGGYTF. DNA of the CDR3: TGCGCCAGCAGCTTGGCCGGGACAGGGGGTGGCTACACCTTC.

The chain carries TRBV29-1 and TRBJ1-5; D is undetermined. Deletions cut 3 bases from V and 0 bases from J, with 6 bases between. This CDR3 has 13 residues. Germline V gene lookup returns CDR1 SQVTM and CDR2 ANQGSEA. The CDR3 DNA is TGCAGCGTTGAGGCGGATAGCAATCAGCCCCAGCATTTT. It translates to CSVEADSNQPQHF.

This clone came up once. The gene calls are TRBV19 and TRBJ1-2; D is perhaps TRBD1 (6 bases). Trimming took 6 bases from V and 0 from J, leaving 17 bases between them. This CDR3 is 16 amino acids long. From germline, CDR1 is LNHDA and CDR2 SQIVND (reference sequence). CDR3 protein: CASSGPKTGSNYGYTF. The CDR3 DNA sequence: TGTGCCAGTAGCGGTCCAAAGACAGGTTCTAACTATGGCTACACCTTC.

This rearrangement joins TRBV30 to TRBJ2-7, with D perhaps TRBD2 (5 bases). The length of the CDR3 is 13 residues. Germline loops: CDR1 GTSNPN, CDR2 SVGIG (reference sequence). V was pared by 2 bases and J by 1 base, with 9 bases between. For the CDR3, the DNA is TGTGCCTGGAGTTCGTGGACTTCCTACGAGCAGTACTTC. Translating gives CAWSSWTSYEQYF.

CDR3 region: CASSFRDRDQETQYF. In DNA, the CDR3 is TGTGCCAGCAGCTTCCGGGACAGGGACCAAGAGACCCAGTACTTC. This chain links TRBV7-9 with TRBJ2-5; TRBD1 matches at 9 bases. This CDR3 contains 15 residues. The germline gives CDR1 SEHNR, CDR2 FQNEAQ (reference sequence). V lost 3 bases and J lost 0; bases outside the gene matches: 2.